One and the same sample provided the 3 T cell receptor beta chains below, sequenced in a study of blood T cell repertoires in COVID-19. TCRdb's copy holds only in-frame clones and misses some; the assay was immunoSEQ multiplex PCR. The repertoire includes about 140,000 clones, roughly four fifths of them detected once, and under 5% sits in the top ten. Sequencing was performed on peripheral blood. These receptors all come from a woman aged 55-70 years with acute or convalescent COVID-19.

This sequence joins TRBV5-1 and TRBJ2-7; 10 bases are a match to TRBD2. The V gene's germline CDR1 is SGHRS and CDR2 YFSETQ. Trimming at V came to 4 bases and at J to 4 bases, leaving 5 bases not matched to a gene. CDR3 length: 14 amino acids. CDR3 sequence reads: CASSIGTSDYEQYF. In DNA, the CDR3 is TGCGCCAGCAGCATCGGGACTAGCGATTACGAGCAGTACTTC. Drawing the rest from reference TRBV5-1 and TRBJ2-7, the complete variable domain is KAGVTQTPRYLIKTRGQQVTLSCSPISGHRSVSWYQQTPGQGLQFLFEYFSETQRNKGNFPGRFSGRQFSNSRSEMNVSTLELGDSALYLCASSIGTSDYEQYFGPGTRLTVT.

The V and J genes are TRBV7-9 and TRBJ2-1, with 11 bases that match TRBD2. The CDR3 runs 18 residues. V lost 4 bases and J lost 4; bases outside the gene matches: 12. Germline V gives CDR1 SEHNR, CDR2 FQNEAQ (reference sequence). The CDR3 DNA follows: TGTGCCAGCAGCTCCTCAGTCCTGGGACTAGCGGATTACAATGAGCAGTTCTTC. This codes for CASSSSVLGLADYNEQFF.

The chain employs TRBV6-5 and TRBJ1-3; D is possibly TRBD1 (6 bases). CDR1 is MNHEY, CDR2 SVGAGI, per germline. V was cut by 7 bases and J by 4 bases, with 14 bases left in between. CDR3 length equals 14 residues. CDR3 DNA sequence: TGTGCCAGCATGCACAGGGCTAGGGGAAACACCATATATTTT. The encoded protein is CASMHRARGNTIYF.